This T cell receptor beta chain was obtained from a study of regulatory T cells in long-lasting Graves disease. Study in general: Freshly diagnosed Graves' patients had used antithyroid drugs for under 3 months. Study-level findings and limits: Persistent disease exhibited a predilection for TRBV28, TRBJ1-2 and TRBJ2-5.

Ten or more counts support this clonotype. Its target is unknown. Both iRepertoire HTBI primers and Arm-PCR of CDR3 regions were used to build the TCR beta libraries. MiXCR, run by TCRdb on the multiplex PCR reads, gives a single entry per CDR3 protein. The data show 560,000 or so distinct CDR3 sequences, with about 16% seen just once and around 12% held by the top ten. Germline V gives CDR1 LGHDT, CDR2 YNNKEL (reference sequence). This CDR3 is built from 12 residues. V lost 1 base and J 6 bases, leaving 6 bases between the germline ends. Time point reported: newly diagnosed GD, antithyroid drugs for less than 3 months. From RNA extracted from PBMCs, the TCR library was made. The same sample was also used in a study of T cells in Graves' hyperthyroidism and ophthalmopathy.

The TCR originated in a man younger than 35 with Graves disease. This sequence joins TRBV3-1 and TRBJ1-2; the D gene is possibly TRBD1 (5 bases). Specimen: peripheral blood mononuclear cells (PBMCs), collected at new diagnosis, from a patient treated with antithyroid drugs. CDR3 coding DNA: TGTGCCAGCAGCCAAGGCAGGGATGGCTACACCTTC. It is translated as CASSQGRDGYTF.